The next 18 T cell receptor beta chains were all read from a single sample in a study of T cell responses to AZD1222 COVID-19 vaccine. Clones were read by immunoSEQ multiplex PCR, and TCRdb kept only the in-frame ones, dropping some. The data show 200,000 to 250,000 clones, around 94% seen once. The sample consisted of peripheral blood, taken 28 days after the second dose of the MenACWY control vaccine. The source of these receptors is an adult who received the MenACWY meningococcal vaccine as a control.

This clone was detected only once. This chain connects TRBV13 to TRBJ2-2, with 8 bases identical to TRBD2. The V gene's germline CDR1 is PRHDT and CDR2 FYEKMQ (reference sequence). The CDR3 is 15 amino acids. V trimming: 3 bases; J trimming: 4 bases; junction bases outside the gene matches: 4. CDR3 in amino acids: CASSFGTSLTGELFF. The CDR3 DNA reads as TGTGCCAGCAGCTTCGGGACTAGTCTCACCGGGGAGCTGTTTTTT. The full variable domain, in which reference TRBV13 and TRBJ2-2 provide the parts outside the CDR3, is AAGVIQSPRHLIKEKRETATLKCYPIPRHDTVYWYQQGPGQDPQFLISFYEKMQSDKGSIPDRFSAQQFSDYHSELNMSSLELGDSALYFCASSFGTSLTGELFFGEGSRLTVL.

The chain recombines TRBV28 with TRBJ1-1; D is ambiguous. The V and J ends lost 4 bases and 1 base respectively, with 10 bases between them. This CDR3 comprises 14 residues. Per germline, CDR1 MDHEN and CDR2 SYDVKM. CDR3 coding DNA: TGTGCCAGCAGTTCAGGACGGTCGAACACTGAAGCTTTCTTT. Its protein product is CASSSGRSNTEAFF.

The chain carries TRBV15 and TRBJ2-1; D might be TRBD2 (5 bases). The V end lost 0 bases, the J end lost 6 bases, and 12 bases lay between the germline ends. The CDR3 is 15 residues long. Germline assignment: CDR1 LNHNV and CDR2 YYDKDF (reference sequence). The CDR3 region is CATSRELDSRNEQFF. The DNA of the CDR3 is TGTGCCACCAGCAGAGAATTGGACTCCCGCAATGAGCAGTTCTTC. The whole variable domain, remainder taken from reference TRBV15 and TRBJ2-1, is DAMVIQNPRYQVTQFGKPVTLSCSQTLNHNVMYWYQQKSSQAPKLLFHYYDKDFNNEADTPDNFQSRRPNTSFCFLDIRSPGLGDTAMYLCATSRELDSRNEQFFGPGTRLTVL.

The genes are TRBV5-1 and TRBJ1-1, with D tentatively TRBD1 (5 bases). The CDR3 contains 14 residues. The germline V and J ends were trimmed by 7 bases and 1 base, with 14 bases remaining between them. Germline lookup yields CDR1 SGHRS and CDR2 YFSETQ. The CDR3 DNA follows: TGCGCCAGCGTAGCCGGGACGGGGAACACTGAAGCTTTCTTT. Protein: CASVAGTGNTEAFF. Supplemented by reference TRBV5-1 and TRBJ1-1, the full variable domain reads KAGVTQTPRYLIKTRGQQVTLSCSPISGHRSVSWYQQTPGQGLQFLFEYFSETQRNKGNFPGRFSGRQFSNSRSEMNVSTLELGDSALYLCASVAGTGNTEAFFGQGTRLTVV.

The V gene is TRBV19, the J gene TRBJ2-1; TRBD2 matches 7 bases. This CDR3 is built from 15 residues. After removal of 5 bases from V and 1 base from J, the junction contained 5 bases not matched to a gene. The V gene's germline CDR1 is LNHDA and CDR2 SQIVND (reference sequence). This CDR3 is CASSALAESYNEQFF. CDR3 coding DNA: TGTGCCAGTAGTGCTCTAGCGGAGTCCTACAATGAGCAGTTCTTC.

This clone was seen a few times. The V call is TRBV13, the J call TRBJ1-6; 7 bases agree with TRBD1. The CDR3 is 15 amino acids. Germline CDR1 reads PRHDT; CDR2 reads FYEKMQ (reference sequence). The J segment lost 6 bases and the V segment lost 6 bases, leaving 8 bases of the junction unmatched. The CDR3 DNA reads TGTGCCAGCAGTTCGACCGGGACAGTTAATTCACCCCTCCACTTT. This gives the protein CASSSTGTVNSPLHF. The variable domain in full, completed from reference TRBV13 and TRBJ1-6, reads AAGVIQSPRHLIKEKRETATLKCYPIPRHDTVYWYQQGPGQDPQFLISFYEKMQSDKGSIPDRFSAQQFSDYHSELNMSSLELGDSALYFCASSSTGTVNSPLHFGNGTRLTVT.

Only one count was recorded for this clone. V and J are TRBV2 and TRBJ2-5; perhaps TRBD2 as D (6 bases). The CDR3 runs to 15 residues. Trimming cost V 5 bases and J 5 bases, with 18 bases left between them. Germline assignment: CDR1 SNHLY and CDR2 FYNNEI. The chain's CDR3 is CASSLSGQAGETQYF. CDR3 nucleotide sequence: TGTGCCAGCAGTTTAAGCGGGCAAGCAGGGGAGACCCAGTACTTC. Based on the CDR3 plus reference TRBV2 and TRBJ2-5, the full variable domain is EPEVTQTPSHQVTQMGQEVILRCVPISNHLYFYWYRQILGQKVEFLVSFYNNEISEKSEIFDDQFSVERPDGSNFTLKIRSTKLEDSAMYFCASSLSGQAGETQYFGPGTRLLVL.

The J gene is TRBJ1-1, the V gene TRBV14; D uncertain. Germline values: CDR1 SGHDN, CDR2 FVKESK. Trimming pared 1 base from V and 4 bases from J, leaving 7 bases between. The CDR3 is 13 residues long. The CDR3 coding sequence is TGTGCCAGCAGCCAAGGTCTTGGCACTGAAGCTTTCTTT. Encoded protein: CASSQGLGTEAFF.

This clone was found once. The CDR3 is CAITPDGSYEQYF. CDR3 nucleotides: TGTGCCATCACCCCCGACGGCTCCTACGAGCAGTACTTC. This rearrangement joins TRBV10-3 to TRBJ2-7, with D uncertain. Germline V gene lookup returns CDR1 ENHRY and CDR2 SYGVKD. The CDR3 length is 13 residues. V was trimmed by 7 bases and J by 0 bases, leaving 10 bases between them.

The genes are TRBV5-1 and TRBJ2-4; 8 positions agree with TRBD1. Unmatched junction bases numbered 8, after V lost 4 bases and J lost 8 bases. There are 14 residues in the CDR3. Germline-derived CDR1 and CDR2 are SGHRS and YFSETQ. CDR3 in amino acids: CASSTDRVGDIQYF. In nucleotides, the CDR3 is TGCGCCAGCAGCACGGACAGGGTGGGGGACATTCAGTACTTC.

The J gene is TRBJ2-5, the V gene TRBV29-1; no definite D call. Germline CDR1 reads SQVTM; CDR2 reads ANQGSEA. V lost 7 bases and J 5 bases, leaving 17 bases between the germline ends. CDR3 length: 13 amino acids. CDR3 in DNA: TGCAGCGCCCGCAGCCCCCGATTGGAGACCCAGTACTTC. As protein: CSARSPRLETQYF.

The V and J genes are TRBV4-3 and TRBJ1-1; weak D call: TRBD1 (6 bases). Deletions cut 0 bases from V and 5 bases from J, with 10 bases between. CDR3 length: 14 residues. CDR1 is LGHNA and CDR2 is YSLEER in the germline V gene. CDR3 in amino acids: CASSQETGRTEAFF. CDR3 DNA: TGCGCCAGCAGCCAAGAAACAGGGCGAACTGAAGCTTTCTTT.

The gene calls are TRBV28 and TRBJ2-7; TRBD1 or TRBD2 may be the D gene (6 bases each). Germline lookup yields CDR1 MDHEN and CDR2 SYDVKM. The CDR3 runs to 13 residues. V was trimmed by 5 bases and J by 2 bases, leaving 10 bases between them. CDR3 coding DNA: TGTGCCAGCAGTGGGGGGCCTACCTACGAGCAGTACTTC. Translation: CASSGGPTYEQYF.

J is TRBJ2-7 and V is TRBV11-1; 11 positions agree with TRBD2. CDR3 size: 15 residues. In germline, CDR1 is SGHAT, CDR2 FQDESV (reference sequence). Unmatched junction bases numbered 0, after V lost 2 bases and J lost 0 bases. The CDR3 DNA is TGTGCCAGCAGCTTACTAGCGGGGGGCTCCTACGAGCAGTACTTC. As protein: CASSLLAGGSYEQYF.

The V gene is TRBV7-8, the J gene TRBJ2-7, with D perhaps TRBD1 or TRBD2 (6 bases each). CDR3 size: 16 residues. The V end was cut by 1 base, the J end by 5 bases, with 18 bases between. CDR1 SGHVS and CDR2 FQNEAQ come from the germline V gene. CDR3 loop: CASSLVGLGGLNEQYF. In DNA form, the CDR3 reads TGTGCCAGCAGCTTAGTGGGCCTCGGGGGCTTGAACGAGCAGTACTTC.

The J gene is TRBJ1-6, the V gene TRBV14; 7 nucleotides align to TRBD1. Germline V gives CDR1 SGHDN, CDR2 FVKESK. CDR3 length: 15 amino acids. The V gene end was trimmed by 1 base and the J gene end by 6 bases; junction bases not matched to a gene: 3. CDR3 residues: CASSQVTGFNSPLHF. The CDR3 nucleotides are TGTGCCAGCAGCCAAGTGACAGGGTTTAATTCACCCCTCCACTTT.

The genes are TRBV9 and TRBJ1-3, with D possibly being TRBD1 (5 bases). V lost 1 base and J 2 bases, leaving 16 bases between the germline ends. CDR1 and CDR2 from the germline V gene are SGDLS and YYNGEE. There are 17 residues in the CDR3. The DNA for the CDR3 is TGTGCCAGCAGCGTATTGCCGGGACTCCCGACTGGAAACACCATATATTTT. Translation gives CASSVLPGLPTGNTIYF. The complete variable domain, with remaining parts taken from reference TRBV9 and TRBJ1-3, reads DSGVTQTPKHLITATGQRVTLRCSPRSGDLSVYWYQQSLDQGLQFLIQYYNGEERAKGNILERFSAQQFPDLHSELNLSSLELGDSALYFCASSVLPGLPTGNTIYFGEGSWLTVV.

This clone was recorded only once. The chain uses TRBV30 and TRBJ1-1, with a tentative D call TRBD1 (6 bases). This CDR3 is 13 amino acids long. Looked up from germline, CDR1 is GTSNPN and CDR2 is SVGIG (reference sequence). V lost 2 bases to trimming and J lost 5 bases, with 12 bases between them. CDR3 bases: TGTGCCTGGAGTACTGGGGGCAGGACTGAAGCTTTCTTT. Its translation: CAWSTGGRTEAFF.